This TCR beta chain was observed in a study of blood T cell repertoires in COVID-19. Looking at the study overall: In each case, the material was cDNA or gDNA derived from T cells, B-cell-depleted T cells, or PBMCs.

The table lists this clone with a count of one. Some clones are missing from TCRdb's copy, which holds only in-frame ones; the method was immunoSEQ multiplex PCR. The data contain about 440,000 clones, approximately 90% of them seen just once; the ten biggest clones take up over 9.5%. V trimming: 3 bases; J trimming: 4 bases; junction bases outside the gene matches: 9. The CDR3 has 15 amino acids. Germline CDR1 SGDLS, CDR2 YYNGEE. Those enrolled in Seattle joined during active infection and were followed longitudinally afterward. The clonotype was recovered from a woman aged 50 to 60 with COVID-19, enrolled during active disease. The chain is built from TRBV9 and TRBJ1-1, with 7 nucleotides matching TRBD1. Source material: peripheral blood. The CDR3 region is CASSARQGSGTEAFF. The DNA of the CDR3 is TGTGCCAGCAGCGCCCGACAGGGAAGTGGCACTGAAGCTTTCTTT.